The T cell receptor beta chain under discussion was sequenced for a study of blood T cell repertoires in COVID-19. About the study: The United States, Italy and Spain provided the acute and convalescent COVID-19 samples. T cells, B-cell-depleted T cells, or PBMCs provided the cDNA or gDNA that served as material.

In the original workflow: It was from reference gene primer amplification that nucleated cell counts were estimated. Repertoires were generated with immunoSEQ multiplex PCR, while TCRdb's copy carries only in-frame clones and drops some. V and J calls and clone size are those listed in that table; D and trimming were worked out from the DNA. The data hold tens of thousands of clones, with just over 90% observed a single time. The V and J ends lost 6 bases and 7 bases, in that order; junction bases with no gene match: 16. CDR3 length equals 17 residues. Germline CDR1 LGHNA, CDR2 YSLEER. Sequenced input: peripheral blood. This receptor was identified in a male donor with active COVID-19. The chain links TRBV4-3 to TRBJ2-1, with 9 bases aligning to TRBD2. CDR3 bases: TGCGCCAGCAGTCCAGGGGCTAGCGGGATCTCCTGGAATGAGCAGTTCTTC. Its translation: CASSPGASGISWNEQFF.